This TCR beta chain came from a study of identical twins. Overall study findings and caveats: Within twin pairs, the out-of-frame alpha sequences they shared showed excess low generation probability. The abundant beta clonotypes from cord blood had fewer insertions, and memory repertoires had none of this.

In the case of this clonotype: No antigen is known for it.

Looked up from germline, CDR1 is ENHRY and CDR2 is SYGVKD. The CDR3 spans 13 residues. Trimming cost V 0 bases and J 4 bases, with 4 bases left between them. TCRdb called the 5' RACE reads again in MiXCR, with one record for every CDR3 protein. The table records 600,000 to 850,000 distinct CDR3 sequences, approximately 18% of them present only once. These data also formed part of another study, on T cells expressing NK-cell markers. That source reports: HCMV seropositivity marked most of the eight sequenced donors; one was seronegative. Six donors carried dominant NKG2C+ clonotypes that made up about 1.0-7.5% of their CD8+ T cells.

The receptor was isolated from a woman younger than 30 in good health. The specimen sequenced was PBMCs. The V call is TRBV10-3, the J call TRBJ2-1; D is ambiguous. The CDR3 nucleotides read TGTGCCATCAGTGAGTCCTATTACAATGAGCAGTTCTTC. It is translated as CAISESYYNEQFF.